These 14 T cell receptor beta chains were sequenced from one sample in a study of blood T cells in healthy people across ages. Then a second PCR, running about 7 to 11 cycles, was carried out with a sample-barcoded 5' primer and a J-beta primer mix. In TCRdb, the 5' RACE reads were re-called with MiXCR into one record per CDR3 protein. The data hold more than 650,000 distinct CDR3 sequences, with approximately 53% observed a single time. Material for sequencing was blood. The source is a man at least 80 years old in good health.

The V gene is TRBV21-1, the J gene TRBJ1-2. TRBV21-1 is deemed a pseudogene. This CDR3 has 16 amino acids. This CDR3 is CASSKGGRQTNYGYTF. The CDR3 DNA sequence: TGTGCCAGCAGCAAAGGAGGAAGGCAGACTAACTATGGCTACACCTTC.

This chain links TRBV27 with TRBJ2-1, with 9 bases lining up with TRBD1. This CDR3 spans 14 amino acids. V dropped 6 bases and J dropped 4; count of bases not matched to a gene: 4. Germline V CDR1 and CDR2: MNHEY, SMNVEV (reference sequence). In nucleotides, the CDR3 is TGTGCCAGCAGAAAGGACAGGGGTTACAATGAGCAGTTCTTC. It translates to CASRKDRGYNEQFF.

CDR3 residues: CASSPRPGVAYNEQFF. Here the CDR3 DNA reads TGCGCCAGCAGCCCGAGGCCGGGGGTAGCCTACAATGAGCAGTTCTTC. This chain connects TRBV5-1 to TRBJ2-1; D perhaps matches TRBD2 (6 bases). V shed 4 bases and J shed 2 bases, with 16 bases lying between them. Germline V gene data show CDR1 as SGHRS and CDR2 as YFSETQ. This CDR3 is built from 16 residues. The complete variable domain, with remaining parts taken from reference TRBV5-1 and TRBJ2-1, reads KAGVTQTPRYLIKTRGQQVTLSCSPISGHRSVSWYQQTPGQGLQFLFEYFSETQRNKGNFPGRFSGRQFSNSRSEMNVSTLELGDSALYLCASSPRPGVAYNEQFFGPGTRLTVL.

The J gene is TRBJ2-1, the V gene TRBV3-1; weak D call: TRBD1 (6 bases). CDR3 size: 15 residues. V was pared by 4 bases and J by 7 bases, with 17 bases between. The germline V gene encodes CDR1 LGHDT and CDR2 YNNKEL (reference sequence). CDR3 nucleotide sequence: TGTGCCAGCAGCCCAACAGGGATCCCCGGGAATGAGCAGTTCTTC. As protein: CASSPTGIPGNEQFF.

V and J are TRBV9 and TRBJ1-5, with 8 bases lining up with TRBD1. The trim removed 3 bases at V and 1 base at J, leaving 3 bases unmatched. CDR1 is SGDLS, CDR2 YYNGEE, per germline. This CDR3 spans 15 amino acids. Here the CDR3 DNA reads TGTGCCAGCAGCGCCACAGGGGGAAGCAATCAGCCCCAGCATTTT. The encoded protein is CASSATGGSNQPQHF.

The chain has TRBV19 and TRBJ2-1; 7 bases map to TRBD2. Per the germline V gene, CDR1 is LNHDA and CDR2 is SQIVND (reference sequence). The J segment lost 5 bases and the V segment lost 7 bases, leaving 11 bases of the junction unmatched. The CDR3 consists of 15 residues. The CDR3 sequence: CASIGWGGRDNEQFF. The CDR3 nucleotides read TGTGCCAGTATCGGATGGGGGGGACGAGACAATGAGCAGTTCTTC.

The rearrangement links TRBV5-1 to TRBJ2-3; D gene unclear. Germline CDR1 SGHRS, CDR2 YFSETQ. The CDR3 loop spans 15 amino acids. The ends were cut back, 3 bases at V and 14 bases at J, with 25 bases in the middle. The CDR3 is CASSSRSDRNRYAYF. For the CDR3, the DNA is TGCGCCAGCAGCTCACGCTCAGATCGGAACAGATACGCGTATTTT.

The chain is built from TRBV7-2 and TRBJ2-7; D perhaps matches TRBD2 (6 bases). Germline V gene data show CDR1 as SGHTA and CDR2 as FQGNSA. Trimming stripped 7 bases from V and 2 bases from J, with 12 bases between. CDR3 length equals 13 residues. The CDR3 bases are TGTGCCAGCACTAAGGCGGGGCCCTACGAGCAGTACTTC. Amino acid sequence: CASTKAGPYEQYF.

This clonotype was detected only once. CDR3 loop: CASSLWGQQEQPQHF. The CDR3 nucleotides read TGCGCCAGCAGCTTGTGGGGACAGCAAGAACAGCCCCAGCATTTT. This sequence joins TRBV5-1 and TRBJ1-5, with 7 bases identical to TRBD1. The germline gives CDR1 SGHRS, CDR2 YFSETQ. This CDR3 region has 15 residues. Unmatched junction bases numbered 8, after V lost 1 base and J lost 7 bases.

J is TRBJ2-1 and V is TRBV14; TRBD2 is a possible D gene (6 bases). The CDR3 contains 15 residues. V lost 1 base and J 6 bases, leaving 13 bases between the germline ends. The germline V gene encodes CDR1 SGHDN and CDR2 FVKESK. The CDR3 protein is CASSQGRLAINEQFF. The CDR3 coding sequence is TGTGCCAGCAGCCAAGGACGGCTAGCGATCAATGAGCAGTTCTTC. The complete variable domain, with remaining parts taken from reference TRBV14 and TRBJ2-1, reads EAGVTQFPSHSVIEKGQTVTLRCDPISGHDNLYWYRRVMGKEIKFLLHFVKESKQDESGMPNNRFLAERTGGTYSTLKVQPAELEDSGVYFCASSQGRLAINEQFFGPGTRLTVL.

This sequence joins TRBV3-1 and TRBJ2-7, with 7 bases lining up with TRBD1. The CDR3 totals 13 residues. Germline assignment: CDR1 LGHDT and CDR2 YNNKEL (reference sequence). Trimming took 2 bases from V and 11 from J; bases not matched to a gene: 9. CDR3 in amino acids: CASSQNRGGSEYF. CDR3 in DNA: TGTGCCAGCAGCCAAAACAGGGGCGGTTCGGAGTACTTC.

This chain connects TRBV5-1 to TRBJ2-7; TRBD1 or TRBD2 may be the D gene (5 bases each). CDR1 is SGHRS, CDR2 YFSETQ, per germline. The CDR3 is 16 amino acids. V dropped 0 bases and J dropped 0 bases, with 13 bases sitting between them. The CDR3 nucleotides are TGCGCCAGCAGCTTGGGAACCGGGACGGCCTCCTACGAGCAGTACTTC. Translating gives CASSLGTGTASYEQYF.

The V and J genes are TRBV2 and TRBJ2-1; 7 positions match TRBD2. The ends lost 5 bases at V and 0 bases at J; junction bases unmatched: 4. Per the germline V gene, CDR1 is SNHLY and CDR2 is FYNNEI. There are 15 residues in the CDR3. The CDR3 region has the DNA TGTGCCAGCAGTCCACTAGCGCTCTCCTACAATGAGCAGTTCTTC. Its translation is CASSPLALSYNEQFF.

This chain joins TRBV29-1 and TRBJ1-5, with a weak D call TRBD1 (6 bases). Trimming removed 1 base from V and 7 bases from J, with 14 bases in between. The germline CDR1 and CDR2 sequences are SQVTM and ANQGSEA. CDR3 length equals 14 residues. CDR3 DNA: TGCAGCGTTGAAGTACAGGGAGCGGGACAGCCCCAGCATTTT. Protein: CSVEVQGAGQPQHF.